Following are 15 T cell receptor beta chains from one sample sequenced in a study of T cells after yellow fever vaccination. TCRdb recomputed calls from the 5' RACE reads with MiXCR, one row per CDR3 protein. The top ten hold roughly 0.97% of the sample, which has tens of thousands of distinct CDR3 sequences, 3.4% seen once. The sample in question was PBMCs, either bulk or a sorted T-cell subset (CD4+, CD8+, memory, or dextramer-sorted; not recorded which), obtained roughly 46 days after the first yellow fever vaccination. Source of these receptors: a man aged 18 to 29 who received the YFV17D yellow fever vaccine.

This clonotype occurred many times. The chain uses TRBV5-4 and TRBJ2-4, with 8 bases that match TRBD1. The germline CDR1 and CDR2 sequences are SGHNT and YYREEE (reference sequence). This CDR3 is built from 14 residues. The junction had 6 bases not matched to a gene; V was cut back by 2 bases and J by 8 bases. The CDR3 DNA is TGTGCCAGCAGCTTCGACAGGGGTTCGGACATTCAGTACTTC. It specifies CASSFDRGSDIQYF.

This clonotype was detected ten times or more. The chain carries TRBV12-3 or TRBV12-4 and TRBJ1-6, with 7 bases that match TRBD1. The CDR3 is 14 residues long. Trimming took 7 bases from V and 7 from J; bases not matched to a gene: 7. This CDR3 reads CASTMGQPNSPLHF. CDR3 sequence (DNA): TGTGCCAGCACCATGGGACAGCCAAATTCACCCCTCCACTTT.

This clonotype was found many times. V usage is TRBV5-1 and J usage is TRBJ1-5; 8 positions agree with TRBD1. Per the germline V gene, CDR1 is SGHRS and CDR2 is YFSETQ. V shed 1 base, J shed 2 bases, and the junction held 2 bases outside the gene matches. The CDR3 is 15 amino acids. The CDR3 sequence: CASSLQGAGNQPQHF. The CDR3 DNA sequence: TGCGCCAGCAGCTTGCAGGGGGCAGGCAATCAGCCCCAGCATTTT.

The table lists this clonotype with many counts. The CDR3 region is CSPFDPSGETQYF. The DNA of the CDR3 is TGCAGTCCTTTTGATCCTAGTGGGGAGACCCAGTACTTC. V and J are TRBV20-1 and TRBJ2-5, with D uncertain. V lost 8 bases and J lost 5, with 18 bases in between. The CDR3 covers 13 residues. Germline assignment: CDR1 DFQATT and CDR2 SNEGSKA (reference sequence).

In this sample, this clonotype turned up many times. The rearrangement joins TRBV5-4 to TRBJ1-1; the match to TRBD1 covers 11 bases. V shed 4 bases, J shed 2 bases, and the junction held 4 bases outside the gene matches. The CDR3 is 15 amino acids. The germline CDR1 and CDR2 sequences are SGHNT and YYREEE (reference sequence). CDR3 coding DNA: TGTGCCAGCAGCCCGGGACAGGGGGTCAACACTGAAGCTTTCTTT. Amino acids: CASSPGQGVNTEAFF.

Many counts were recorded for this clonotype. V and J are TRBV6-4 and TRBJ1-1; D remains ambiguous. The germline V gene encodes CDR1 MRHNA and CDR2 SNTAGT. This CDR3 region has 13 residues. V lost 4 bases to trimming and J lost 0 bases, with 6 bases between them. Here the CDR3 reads CASSAQMNTEAFF. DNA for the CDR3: TGTGCCAGCAGTGCACAAATGAACACTGAAGCTTTCTTT.

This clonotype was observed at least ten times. The CDR3 sequence: CASSPGQGTPYEQYF. The CDR3 DNA sequence: TGTGCCAGCAGCCCGGGACAGGGGACCCCCTACGAGCAGTACTTC. This chain joins TRBV7-6 and TRBJ2-7; TRBD1 agrees at 10 bases. The germline gives CDR1 SGHVS, CDR2 FNYEAQ. CDR3 length: 15 residues. V gave up 5 bases and J gave up 2 bases; unmatched junction bases: 6.

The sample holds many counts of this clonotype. The CDR3, as DNA: TGTGCCACCCGACGGGGGACTGCCTACAATGAGCAGTTCTTC. Amino acids: CATRRGTAYNEQFF. The chain links TRBV7-3 to TRBJ2-1; maybe TRBD2 (6 bases). The CDR3 consists of 14 residues. The V gene's germline CDR1 is SGHTA and CDR2 FQGTGA. The germline V and J ends were trimmed by 10 bases and 2 bases, with 15 bases remaining between them. Drawing the rest from reference TRBV7-3 and TRBJ2-1, the complete variable domain is GAGVSQTPSNKVTEKGKYVELRCDPISGHTALYWYRQSLGQGPEFLIYFQGTGAADDSGLPNDRFFAVRPEGSVSTLKIQRTERGDSAVYLCATRRGTAYNEQFFGPGTRLTVL.

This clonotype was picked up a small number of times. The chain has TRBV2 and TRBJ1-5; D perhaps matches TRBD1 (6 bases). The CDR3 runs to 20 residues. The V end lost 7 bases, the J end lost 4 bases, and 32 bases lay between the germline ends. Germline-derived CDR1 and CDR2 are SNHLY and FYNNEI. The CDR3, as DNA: TGTGCCAGCATACTCCCGTCCCGGGGGGCATGGGGTAAGGGGAATCAGCCCCAGCATTTT. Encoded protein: CASILPSRGAWGKGNQPQHF.

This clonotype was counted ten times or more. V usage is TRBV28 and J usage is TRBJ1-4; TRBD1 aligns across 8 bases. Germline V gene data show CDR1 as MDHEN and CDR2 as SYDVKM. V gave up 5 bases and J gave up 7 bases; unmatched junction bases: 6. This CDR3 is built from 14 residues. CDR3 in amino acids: CASSPGQGGEKLFF. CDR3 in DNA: TGTGCCAGCAGTCCCGGACAGGGTGGTGAAAAACTGTTTTTT.

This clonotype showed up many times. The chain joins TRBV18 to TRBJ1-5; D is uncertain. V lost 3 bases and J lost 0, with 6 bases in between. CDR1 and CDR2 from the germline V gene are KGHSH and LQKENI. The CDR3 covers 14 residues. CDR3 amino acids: CASSPGSSNQPQHF. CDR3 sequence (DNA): TGTGCCAGCTCACCGGGCAGTAGCAATCAGCCCCAGCATTTT.

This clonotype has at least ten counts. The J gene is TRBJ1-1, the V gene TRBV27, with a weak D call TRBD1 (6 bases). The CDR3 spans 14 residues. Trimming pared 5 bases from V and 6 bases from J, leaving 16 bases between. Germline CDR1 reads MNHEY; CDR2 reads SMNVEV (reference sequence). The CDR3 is CASSPLWGGSEAFF. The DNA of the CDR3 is TGTGCCAGCAGTCCCTTGTGGGGGGGCTCTGAAGCTTTCTTT.

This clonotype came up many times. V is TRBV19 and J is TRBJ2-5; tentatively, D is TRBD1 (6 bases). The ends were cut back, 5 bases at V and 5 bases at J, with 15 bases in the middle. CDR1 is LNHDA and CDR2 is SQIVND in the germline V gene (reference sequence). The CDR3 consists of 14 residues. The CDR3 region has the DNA TGTGCCAGTAGTCGCTTCACAGGGCACGAGACCCAGTACTTC. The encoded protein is CASSRFTGHETQYF.

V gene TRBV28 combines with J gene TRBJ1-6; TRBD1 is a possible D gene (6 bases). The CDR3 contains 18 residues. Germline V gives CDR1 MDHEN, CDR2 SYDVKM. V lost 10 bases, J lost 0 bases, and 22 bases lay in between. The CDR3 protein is CAMSLGMGGSSYNSPLHF. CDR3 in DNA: TGTGCCATGAGCCTCGGGATGGGGGGCAGCTCCTATAATTCACCCCTCCACTTT.

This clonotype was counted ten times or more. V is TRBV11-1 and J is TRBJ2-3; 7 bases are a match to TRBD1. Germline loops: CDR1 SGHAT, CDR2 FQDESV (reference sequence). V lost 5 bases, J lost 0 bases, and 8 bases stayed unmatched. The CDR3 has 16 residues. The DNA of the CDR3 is TGTGCCAGCAGCATATCACAGGGGATCAGCACAGATACGCAGTATTTT. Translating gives CASSISQGISTDTQYF.